These 23 T cell receptor beta chains were sequenced from one sample in a study of cytomegalovirus exposure and HLA in healthy donors. The assay was immunoSEQ multiplex PCR, and TCRdb's table has in-frame clones only and misses some. This table holds more than 65,000 clones, roughly 93% found once. The sequenced sample consisted of PBMCs. Source of these receptors: a man in his late teens or twenties in good health and CMV-seronegative.

The chain uses TRBV6-1 and TRBJ1-2, with D uncertain. The length of the CDR3 is 16 residues. From germline, CDR1 is MNHNS and CDR2 SASEGT. The ends were cut back, 2 bases at V and 4 bases at J, with 17 bases in the middle. As DNA, the CDR3 is TGTGCCAGCAGTGAATTTGCGGGAGCTGATCTCTATGGCTACACCTTC. As protein: CASSEFAGADLYGYTF.

The rearrangement links TRBV5-6 to TRBJ2-3; TRBD1 is a possible D gene (6 bases). The CDR3 contains 14 residues. Trimming shortened V by 0 bases and J by 5 bases, and 10 bases separated the two germline ends. CDR1 and CDR2 from the germline V gene are SGHDT and YYEEEE. CDR3 loop: CASSLDQGIDTQYF. CDR3 DNA: TGTGCCAGCAGCTTGGATCAGGGGATAGATACGCAGTATTTT.

The genes are TRBV5-1 and TRBJ2-1, with D perhaps TRBD1 (6 bases). Germline V lookup: CDR1 SGHRS, CDR2 YFSETQ. V was pared by 0 bases and J by 0 bases, with 13 bases between. CDR3 length: 17 amino acids. CDR3 protein: CASSLVWGQSSYNEQFF. Written as DNA, the CDR3 is TGCGCCAGCAGCTTGGTCTGGGGGCAGAGCTCCTACAATGAGCAGTTCTTC.

This rearrangement joins TRBV4-1 to TRBJ1-2; D might be TRBD1 (5 bases). This CDR3 comprises 13 residues. V lost 5 bases to trimming and J lost 8 bases, with 15 bases between them. Germline V gene data show CDR1 as MGHRA and CDR2 as YSYEKL. The CDR3 bases are TGCGCCAGCAGCGTCCGGGAGGGACGAGGCTACACCTTC. Translating gives CASSVREGRGYTF.

In its sample, this clone was seen once. This chain connects TRBV4-3 to TRBJ2-7, with a possible D match to TRBD2 (7 bases). The germline V gene encodes CDR1 LGHNA and CDR2 YSLEER. Trimming took 0 bases from V and 0 from J, leaving 12 bases between them. This CDR3 has 16 residues. The CDR3 coding sequence is TGCGCCAGCAGCCAAGATCTGGGAGGGGGCTCCTACGAGCAGTACTTC. It specifies CASSQDLGGGSYEQYF.

The chain has TRBV11-2 and TRBJ1-4; D remains ambiguous. Trimming stripped 5 bases from V and 0 bases from J, with 13 bases between. From germline, CDR1 is SGHAT and CDR2 FQNNGV. This CDR3 has 16 amino acids. DNA for the CDR3: TGTGCCAGCAGCGCCCTCGGAGGACCAACTAATGAAAAACTGTTTTTT. It specifies CASSALGGPTNEKLFF.

This chain links TRBV7-9 with TRBJ2-3; 7 nucleotides align to TRBD2. Germline trimming cut 0 bases from V and 4 bases from J; bases unmatched to any gene: 1. CDR1 is SEHNR and CDR2 is FQNEAQ in the germline V gene (reference sequence). This CDR3 region has 14 residues. The CDR3 bases are TGTGCCAGCAGCTTAGCGGGGGGGGCAGATACGCAGTATTTT. It encodes CASSLAGGADTQYF.

The CDR3 sequence is CASTGWTNEKLFF. CDR3 bases: TGTGCCAGCACGGGGTGGACTAATGAAAAACTGTTTTTT. The chain recombines TRBV25-1 with TRBJ1-4; D gene uncertain. The CDR3 consists of 13 residues. CDR1 MGHDK and CDR2 SYGVNS come from the germline V gene. V lost 7 bases and J 2 bases, leaving 8 bases between the germline ends.

The gene calls are TRBV9 and TRBJ2-5, with a possible D match to TRBD2 (6 bases). Between the trimmed V and J ends, which lost 0 bases and 4 bases, there was a span of 10 bases. This CDR3 comprises 14 residues. Germline lookup yields CDR1 SGDLS and CDR2 YYNGEE. The CDR3 DNA reads as TGTGCCAGCAGCGTAGCGGGAGTAAGAGAGACCCAGTACTTC. Translating gives CASSVAGVRETQYF. Filled out from reference TRBV9 and TRBJ2-5, the complete variable domain reads DSGVTQTPKHLITATGQRVTLRCSPRSGDLSVYWYQQSLDQGLQFLIQYYNGEERAKGNILERFSAQQFPDLHSELNLSSLELGDSALYFCASSVAGVRETQYFGPGTRLLVL.

This chain connects TRBV14 to TRBJ1-4; 7 nucleotides match TRBD1. The CDR3 loop spans 14 amino acids. Germline V gives CDR1 SGHDN, CDR2 FVKESK. V trimming: 3 bases; J trimming: 4 bases; junction bases outside the gene matches: 2. The CDR3 loop reads CASSQGQSNEKLFF. The CDR3 DNA sequence: TGTGCCAGCAGCCAGGGACAGAGTAATGAAAAACTGTTTTTT.

J is TRBJ2-3 and V is TRBV27; 14 nucleotides agree with TRBD2. The CDR3 consists of 24 residues. Germline V gene data show CDR1 as MNHEY and CDR2 as SMNVEV (reference sequence). The ends lost 0 bases at V and 1 base at J; junction bases unmatched: 21. Here the CDR3 DNA reads TGTGCCAGCAGTTTATCCCGTCAAAAACTACCGGGACTAGCGGGAGTAGGGGGCACAGATACGCAGTATTTT. It is translated as CASSLSRQKLPGLAGVGGTDTQYF.

This clone was observed a single time. The V call is TRBV30, the J call TRBJ2-3, with unresolved D. The CDR3 has 14 amino acids. CDR1 and CDR2 (germline): GTSNPN, SVGIG (reference sequence). The V end lost 3 bases, the J end lost 3 bases, and 13 bases lay between the germline ends. CDR3 amino acids: CAWREPSRTDTQYF. DNA for the CDR3: TGTGCCTGGAGAGAACCGTCCAGGACAGATACGCAGTATTTT.

This chain connects TRBV11-3 to TRBJ1-1, with a weak D call TRBD1 (6 bases). V dropped 3 bases and J dropped 0 bases, with 14 bases sitting between them. The CDR3 has 16 amino acids. Germline V lookup: CDR1 SGHNT, CDR2 YENEEA. CDR3 amino acids: CASSFSGHFMNTEAFF. CDR3 nucleotide sequence: TGTGCCAGCAGCTTCTCGGGACACTTCATGAACACTGAAGCTTTCTTT.

This rearrangement joins TRBV18 to TRBJ1-1; D perhaps matches TRBD1 (5 bases). V gave up 1 base and J gave up 1 base, with 13 bases separating them. This CDR3 has 16 residues. Per germline, CDR1 KGHSH and CDR2 LQKENI. The CDR3 sequence: CASSPQGRGSNTEAFF. Here the CDR3 DNA reads TGTGCCAGCTCACCACAAGGAAGGGGATCGAACACTGAAGCTTTCTTT.

The chain is built from TRBV5-6 and TRBJ1-2; TRBD1 matches 7 bases. The CDR3 covers 14 residues. The V gene end was trimmed by 4 bases and the J gene end by 6 bases; junction bases not matched to a gene: 9. In germline, CDR1 is SGHDT, CDR2 YYEEEE. As DNA, the CDR3 is TGTGCCAGCAGCCCCAGGGGGAGTTCGAATGGCTACACCTTC. Translating gives CASSPRGSSNGYTF.

J is TRBJ1-1 and V is TRBV25-1; no reliable D call. V was trimmed by 3 bases and J by 3 bases, leaving 5 bases between them. CDR1 and CDR2 (germline): MGHDK, SYGVNS. The CDR3 sequence is 12 residues long. As DNA, the CDR3 is TGTGCCAGCAGTGATCAATACACTGAAGCTTTCTTT. Protein sequence: CASSDQYTEAFF.

This clone showed up just once. The rearrangement uses TRBV18 and TRBJ1-1; D is unclear. The CDR3 is made up of 12 amino acids. Trimming cost V 4 bases and J 3 bases, with 6 bases left between them. In germline, CDR1 is KGHSH, CDR2 LQKENI. CDR3 nucleotides: TGTGCCAGCTCACAACGGGACACTGAAGCTTTCTTT. Its translation is CASSQRDTEAFF. Supplemented by reference TRBV18 and TRBJ1-1, the full variable domain reads NAGVMQNPRHLVRRRGQEARLRCSPMKGHSHVYWYRQLPEEGLKFMVYLQKENIIDESGMPKERFSAEFPKEGPSILRIQQVVRGDSAAYFCASSQRDTEAFFGQGTRLTVV.

CDR3 DNA sequence: TGTGCCTGGAAAGGGGGAGATCCCAGGACTGAAGCTTTCTTT. Its translation is CAWKGGDPRTEAFF. The V and J genes are TRBV30 and TRBJ1-1; D perhaps matches TRBD1 (6 bases). Germline V gene sequence: CDR1 GTSNPN, CDR2 SVGIG (reference sequence). The CDR3 loop spans 14 amino acids. Trimming shortened V by 4 bases and J by 5 bases, and 17 bases separated the two germline ends.

This chain joins TRBV30 and TRBJ2-5; TRBD2 is a possible D gene (5 bases). Per the germline V gene, CDR1 is GTSNPN and CDR2 is SVGIG (reference sequence). Trimming pared 0 bases from V and 4 bases from J, leaving 15 bases between. CDR3 length equals 15 residues. The CDR3 DNA reads as TGTGCCTGGAGTGTAAGGCGAGGGCTGGGAGAGACCCAGTACTTC. It is translated as CAWSVRRGLGETQYF.

The genes are TRBV5-1 and TRBJ2-7, with D possibly being TRBD1 (6 bases). V was cut by 4 bases and J by 0 bases, with 14 bases left in between. This CDR3 is built from 15 residues. CDR1 is SGHRS, CDR2 YFSETQ, per germline. The CDR3 is CASSVEGEGSYEQYF. The DNA of the CDR3 is TGCGCCAGCAGCGTCGAGGGGGAAGGCTCCTACGAGCAGTACTTC.

The rearrangement links TRBV6-1 to TRBJ1-5; no clear D. The CDR3 is made up of 12 amino acids. Germline V gene data show CDR1 as MNHNS and CDR2 as SASEGT. Trimming stripped 4 bases from V and 4 bases from J, with 5 bases between. CDR3 DNA sequence: TGTGCCAGCAGTGTATTAAATCAGCCCCAGCATTTT. This gives the protein CASSVLNQPQHF.

The J gene is TRBJ1-2, the V gene TRBV5-1, with 7 positions matching TRBD1. V trimming: 4 bases; J trimming: 8 bases; junction bases outside the gene matches: 11. CDR1 is SGHRS, CDR2 YFSETQ, per germline. This CDR3 is 14 amino acids long. For the CDR3, the DNA is TGCGCCAGCAGCCGTTTACAGGGGACAGAGGGCTACACCTTC. Translated, it gives CASSRLQGTEGYTF.

The chain employs TRBV5-6 and TRBJ2-7; 8 bases agree with TRBD1. J was trimmed by 2 bases and V by 4 bases; bases with no gene match: 17. Looked up from germline, CDR1 is SGHDT and CDR2 is YYEEEE. This CDR3 spans 18 amino acids. Written as DNA, the CDR3 is TGTGCCAGCAGCGTCTACTACAATACATGGGACAGGACCTACGAGCAGTACTTC. Translating gives CASSVYYNTWDRTYEQYF.